These 32 T cell receptor beta chains were sequenced from one sample in a study of T-cell reconstitution after alpha-beta-depleted transplantation in children. The library targeted TCRbeta and was prepared with unique molecular identifiers. TCRdb called the PCR reads again in MiXCR, with one record for every CDR3 protein. The data contain 200,000 to 300,000 distinct CDR3 sequences, more than 10% of them singletons. The material was PBMCs from the stem cell graft donor, obtained from the stem cell graft. All receptors come from a human donor who donated a stem cell graft to a child with acute lymphoblastic leukemia.

There are many counts of this clonotype. CDR3 nucleotide sequence: TGTGCCATCACCGGGACAGGGTTTGGCTACGAGCAGTACTTC. Translating gives CAITGTGFGYEQYF. The chain couples TRBV10-3 to TRBJ2-7, with 9 bases fitting TRBD1. This CDR3 has 14 amino acids. Trimming took 7 bases from V and 3 from J; bases not matched to a gene: 7. From germline, CDR1 is ENHRY and CDR2 SYGVKD.

This clonotype occurred many times. The chain recombines TRBV15 with TRBJ1-1; D may be TRBD1 (5 bases). The CDR3 runs 14 residues. Trimming shortened V by 0 bases and J by 4 bases, and 9 bases separated the two germline ends. Germline CDR1 reads LNHNV; CDR2 reads YYDKDF (reference sequence). The DNA for the CDR3 is TGTGCCACCAGCAGAGATCCCAGGGTCACTGAAGCTTTCTTT. Protein: CATSRDPRVTEAFF.

This clonotype has a count of ten or more. V gene TRBV10-3 combines with J gene TRBJ2-3, with 14 bases identical to TRBD2. Germline-derived CDR1 and CDR2 are ENHRY and SYGVKD. Trimming at V came to 10 bases and at J to 5 bases, leaving 14 bases not matched to a gene. This CDR3 is built from 17 residues. This CDR3 is CATGGLAGVIARDTQYF. The DNA for the CDR3 is TGTGCCACCGGGGGACTAGCGGGAGTTATAGCGAGAGATACGCAGTATTTT.

This clonotype was seen ten or more times. The gene calls are TRBV29-1 and TRBJ1-1; no reliable D call. Between the trimmed V and J ends, which lost 6 bases and 6 bases, there was a span of 20 bases. CDR3 size: 14 residues. The germline V gene encodes CDR1 SQVTM and CDR2 ANQGSEA. The CDR3, as DNA: TGCAGCGTCTTAACAACGAGAGGAGGCGCTGAAGCTTTCTTT. It translates to CSVLTTRGGAEAFF.

This clonotype has at least ten counts. The V call is TRBV18, the J call TRBJ2-4; 7 positions match TRBD2. The CDR3 has 16 residues. J gave up 9 bases and V 3 bases, and 14 bases lay outside the gene matches. Germline V gives CDR1 KGHSH, CDR2 LQKENI. The CDR3 DNA is TGTGCCAGCTCACCTTCCGGGAGGCGCCTCGATACCATTCAGTACTTC. This sequence encodes CASSPSGRRLDTIQYF.

This clonotype was counted ten times or more. V and J are TRBV28 and TRBJ2-1, with D possibly matching TRBD2 (5 bases). The CDR3 length is 15 residues. Looked up from germline, CDR1 is MDHEN and CDR2 is SYDVKM. V was pared by 3 bases and J by 0 bases, with 9 bases between. In nucleotides, the CDR3 is TGTGCCAGCAGTTTGACGGGATACTCCTACAATGAGCAGTTCTTC. Its protein is CASSLTGYSYNEQFF. Full variable domain (outside the CDR3, taken from reference TRBV28 and TRBJ2-1): DVKVTQSSRYLVKRTGEKVFLECVQDMDHENMFWYRQDPGLGLRLIYFSYDVKMKEKGDIPEGYSVSREKKERFSLILESASTNQTSMYLCASSLTGYSYNEQFFGPGTRLTVL.

V is TRBV24-1 and J is TRBJ2-4, with 7 bases matching TRBD1. The CDR3 has 15 amino acids. Trimming removed 2 bases from V and 3 bases from J; junction bases left unmatched: 3. The germline CDR1 and CDR2 sequences are KGHDR and SFDVKD. The CDR3 sequence is CATSDYTGDKNIQYF. The CDR3 nucleotides read TGTGCCACCAGTGATTATACAGGGGACAAAAACATTCAGTACTTC.

Ten or more counts support this clonotype. The V and J genes are TRBV29-1 and TRBJ2-2; D is unresolved. The germline CDR1 and CDR2 sequences are SQVTM and ANQGSEA. The CDR3 has 12 amino acids. Trimming took 4 bases from V and 4 from J, leaving 7 bases between them. The CDR3 region is CSVVGLTGELFF. The DNA of the CDR3 is TGCAGCGTTGTAGGGCTCACCGGGGAGCTGTTTTTT.

This clonotype was seen many times. The V gene is TRBV7-2, the J gene TRBJ1-5; TRBD1 might be the D (5 bases). Germline V CDR1 and CDR2: SGHTA, FQGNSA. Trimming shortened V by 0 bases and J by 6 bases, and 15 bases separated the two germline ends. This CDR3 spans 16 amino acids. CDR3 in DNA: TGTGCCAGCAGCTTAGCGAAGTGGCAGGGCGGTCAGCCCCAGCATTTT. Its protein is CASSLAKWQGGQPQHF.

There are many counts of this clonotype. The V and J genes are TRBV18 and TRBJ2-7, with TRBD2 identical over 8 bases. Per germline, CDR1 KGHSH and CDR2 LQKENI. The CDR3 length is 16 residues. V dropped 2 bases and J dropped 0; count of bases not matched to a gene: 6. CDR3 DNA sequence: TGTGCCAGCTCACCAGGGGCAAGCGGGAGCTCCTACGAGCAGTACTTC. Amino acids: CASSPGASGSSYEQYF.

The V and J genes are TRBV12-3 or TRBV12-4 and TRBJ1-1; D perhaps matches TRBD1 (5 bases). This CDR3 is built from 14 residues. V was shortened by 6 bases and J by 6 bases, with 17 bases between the two germline ends. Written as DNA, the CDR3 is TGTGCCAGCAGCGCCGGGGGGGTCCACGCTGAAGCTTTCTTT. Protein: CASSAGGVHAEAFF.

This clonotype was observed many times. The chain couples TRBV9 to TRBJ1-1; TRBD1 is a possible D gene (5 bases). The length of the CDR3 is 14 residues. Per the germline V gene, CDR1 is SGDLS and CDR2 is YYNGEE. V lost 0 bases and J 4 bases, leaving 10 bases between the germline ends. CDR3 sequence: CASSVEGAGTEAFF. CDR3 DNA: TGTGCCAGCAGCGTAGAAGGGGCGGGCACTGAAGCTTTCTTT.

This clonotype came up many times. The chain is built from TRBV5-5 and TRBJ1-4; weak D call: TRBD1 (6 bases). The germline CDR1 and CDR2 sequences are SGHKS and YYEKEE (reference sequence). The CDR3 loop spans 17 amino acids. V was trimmed by 1 base and J by 1 base, leaving 14 bases between them. CDR3 sequence reads: CASSLPGVGRTNEKLFF. The DNA of the CDR3 is TGTGCCAGCAGCTTGCCAGGGGTTGGAAGAACTAATGAAAAACTGTTTTTT.

This clonotype was found many times. V gene TRBV7-9 combines with J gene TRBJ2-5; D is ambiguous. Trimming cost V 5 bases and J 0 bases, with 10 bases left between them. The length of the CDR3 is 14 residues. CDR1 and CDR2 (germline): SEHNR, FQNEAQ (reference sequence). The CDR3 sequence: CASSALRDQETQYF. The CDR3 coding sequence is TGTGCCAGCAGCGCCCTACGAGACCAAGAGACCCAGTACTTC.

This clonotype came up many times. This sequence joins TRBV20-1 and TRBJ1-5, with TRBD1 matching 10 bases. Germline CDR1 and CDR2: DFQATT and SNEGSKA (reference sequence). CDR3 size: 14 residues. V lost 3 bases and J lost 6; bases outside the gene matches: 5. As DNA, the CDR3 is TGCAGTGCTAGCCCGGGACAGGGGACTCAGCCCCAGCATTTT. As protein: CSASPGQGTQPQHF.

Many counts were recorded for this clonotype. The CDR3 spells CASSQENEQFF. The CDR3 nucleotides are TGTGCCAGCTCCCAGGAAAATGAGCAGTTCTTC. This chain connects TRBV2 to TRBJ2-1, with D uncertain. The CDR3 is 11 amino acids. Trimming pared 8 bases from V and 7 bases from J, leaving 9 bases between. Germline V gene data show CDR1 as SNHLY and CDR2 as FYNNEI.

This clonotype has at least ten counts. The genes are TRBV6-5 and TRBJ2-7; no definite D call. The germline gives CDR1 MNHEY, CDR2 SVGAGI. V gave up 10 bases and J gave up 0 bases, with 16 bases separating them. The CDR3 runs 14 residues. The CDR3 region is CATMVGLSSYEQYF. Here the CDR3 DNA reads TGTGCCACCATGGTAGGCCTTAGCTCCTACGAGCAGTACTTC.

At least ten counts were recorded for this clonotype. The V and J genes are TRBV20-1 and TRBJ2-5; D remains unclear. CDR3 size: 12 residues. The V and J ends lost 3 bases and 2 bases respectively, with 7 bases between them. Germline CDR1 and CDR2: DFQATT and SNEGSKA (reference sequence). CDR3 sequence: CSARFSQETQYF. The CDR3 bases are TGCAGTGCTAGGTTCAGTCAAGAGACCCAGTACTTC.

This clonotype was seen at least ten times. This chain uses TRBV12-3 or TRBV12-4 with TRBJ2-4; D is perhaps TRBD2 (6 bases). This CDR3 has 12 amino acids. V shed 1 base and J shed 11 bases, with 9 bases lying between them. The CDR3 nucleotides are TGTGCCAGCAGTTTAGAAGGAGGGGTTCAGTACTTC. Its protein is CASSLEGGVQYF.

This clonotype was found many times. CDR3 in DNA: TGTGCCAGCAGCCCAAGAGGGGGACCTAGCACAGATACGCAGTATTTT. Protein sequence: CASSPRGGPSTDTQYF. The J gene is TRBJ2-3, the V gene TRBV9, with a tentative D call TRBD1 (6 bases). This CDR3 has 16 residues. CDR1 is SGDLS, CDR2 YYNGEE, per germline. V was trimmed by 4 bases and J by 0 bases, leaving 15 bases between them.

This clonotype came up many times. V is TRBV29-1 and J is TRBJ2-2, with D perhaps assigned TRBD1 or TRBD2 (5 bases each). Germline assignment: CDR1 SQVTM and CDR2 ANQGSEA. V dropped 1 base and J dropped 4 bases, with 16 bases sitting between them. The CDR3 is 16 amino acids. CDR3 region: CSVEVGDQGPTGELFF. CDR3 sequence (DNA): TGCAGCGTTGAAGTTGGGGACCAGGGCCCCACCGGGGAGCTGTTTTTT.

This rearrangement joins TRBV20-1 to TRBJ2-6; D uncertain. The germline gives CDR1 DFQATT, CDR2 SNEGSKA (reference sequence). With 3 bases removed from V and 0 bases from J, the gap between germline ends came to 6 bases. The CDR3 is 14 residues long. CDR3 DNA: TGCAGTGCTAGCGCCGACTCTGGGGCCAACGTCCTGACTTTC. It encodes CSASADSGANVLTF.

This clonotype was detected only a few times. The gene calls are TRBV20-1 and TRBJ2-1; TRBD2 matches 11 bases. V was clipped by 3 bases and J by 4 bases; unmatched bases: 8. The CDR3 sequence is 16 residues long. Germline V lookup: CDR1 DFQATT, CDR2 SNEGSKA (reference sequence). CDR3 nucleotide sequence: TGCAGTGCTAGCAGACCGGGACTAGCGGATTACAATGAGCAGTTCTTC. This codes for CSASRPGLADYNEQFF.

This clonotype was recorded at least ten times. This chain joins TRBV7-9 and TRBJ1-1, with no clear D. Trimming left V 0 bases short and J 5 bases short, with 10 bases between. This CDR3 is 14 amino acids long. The germline V gene encodes CDR1 SEHNR and CDR2 FQNEAQ (reference sequence). CDR3 loop: CASSLAGKGTEAFF. CDR3 nucleotide sequence: TGTGCCAGCAGCTTAGCAGGGAAGGGAACTGAAGCTTTCTTT.

This clonotype was observed a few times. This chain joins TRBV21-1 and TRBJ2-4; TRBD1 is the table's D call, not checked against the DNA. TRBV21-1 is a pseudogene segment. The CDR3 has 17 amino acids. CDR3 loop: CASSKDAGGLAKNIQYF. In DNA, the CDR3 is TGTGCCAGCAGCAAAGATGCAGGGGGCTTAGCCAAAAACATTCAGTACTTC.

This clonotype was detected many times. J is TRBJ2-1 and V is TRBV5-5; 9 bases agree with TRBD1. Trimming took 5 bases from V and 4 from J; bases not matched to a gene: 7. In germline, CDR1 is SGHKS, CDR2 YYEKEE (reference sequence). This CDR3 region has 15 residues. The chain's CDR3 is CASSRDRGDYNEQFF. CDR3 DNA sequence: TGTGCCAGCAGTCGAGACAGGGGGGATTACAATGAGCAGTTCTTC.

This clonotype was observed many times. This chain joins TRBV18 and TRBJ2-5; D not resolved. From germline, CDR1 is KGHSH and CDR2 LQKENI. V shed 1 base and J shed 4 bases, with 4 bases lying between them. This CDR3 is built from 12 residues. Written as DNA, the CDR3 is TGTGCCAGCTCACCACTAACAGAGACCCAGTACTTC. Protein: CASSPLTETQYF.

Concerning this clonotype: Possible read error: a much larger clone is one base away. The chain couples TRBV18 to TRBJ2-7; 10 bases are a match to TRBD1. This CDR3 contains 13 residues. Germline V gene data show CDR1 as KGHSH and CDR2 as LQKENI. Trimming at V came to 1 base and at J to 10 bases, leaving 4 bases not matched to a gene. CDR3 region: CASSPQTGGDQYF. CDR3 sequence (DNA): TGTGCCAGCTCACCACAGACAGGGGGCGACCAGTACTTC.

The rearrangement links TRBV28 to TRBJ2-7, with 8 nucleotides matching TRBD1. J lost 3 bases, V lost 7 bases, and 5 bases had no gene match. Germline CDR1 and CDR2: MDHEN and SYDVKM. The CDR3 has 13 residues. CDR3 DNA: TGTGCCAGCATAAGACAGGGGTTCTACGAGCAGTACTTC. The encoded protein is CASIRQGFYEQYF.

There are many counts of this clonotype. The rearrangement joins TRBV19 to TRBJ2-5, with D hard to call. The CDR3 length is 16 residues. V gave up 6 bases and J gave up 5 bases, with 22 bases separating them. Germline V gives CDR1 LNHDA, CDR2 SQIVND (reference sequence). CDR3 sequence reads: CASSASPGGGRETQYF. DNA of the CDR3: TGTGCCAGTAGCGCTTCGCCGGGCGGCGGAAGGGAGACCCAGTACTTC.

This clonotype appeared many times. The chain recombines TRBV28 with TRBJ2-1; 10 nucleotides line up with TRBD2. J lost 8 bases, V lost 2 bases, and 6 bases had no gene match. CDR1 and CDR2 from the germline V gene are MDHEN and SYDVKM. CDR3 size: 15 residues. In nucleotides, the CDR3 is TGTGCCAGCAGTTTAGGAGCGGGGGGGCAGCATGAGCAGTTCTTC. It encodes CASSLGAGGQHEQFF. Combining the CDR3 with reference TRBV28 and TRBJ2-1 gives the whole variable domain DVKVTQSSRYLVKRTGEKVFLECVQDMDHENMFWYRQDPGLGLRLIYFSYDVKMKEKGDIPEGYSVSREKKERFSLILESASTNQTSMYLCASSLGAGGQHEQFFGPGTRLTVL.

The V call is TRBV9, the J call TRBJ1-3; the D is unclear. This CDR3 has 16 amino acids. Per germline, CDR1 SGDLS and CDR2 YYNGEE. The V and J ends lost 0 bases and 3 bases respectively, with 13 bases between them. CDR3 sequence reads: CASSVDVFRGGNTIYF. The CDR3 coding sequence is TGTGCCAGCAGCGTAGACGTCTTCAGAGGTGGAAACACCATATATTTT. The full variable domain, in which reference TRBV9 and TRBJ1-3 provide the parts outside the CDR3, is DSGVTQTPKHLITATGQRVTLRCSPRSGDLSVYWYQQSLDQGLQFLIQYYNGEERAKGNILERFSAQQFPDLHSELNLSSLELGDSALYFCASSVDVFRGGNTIYFGEGSWLTVV.